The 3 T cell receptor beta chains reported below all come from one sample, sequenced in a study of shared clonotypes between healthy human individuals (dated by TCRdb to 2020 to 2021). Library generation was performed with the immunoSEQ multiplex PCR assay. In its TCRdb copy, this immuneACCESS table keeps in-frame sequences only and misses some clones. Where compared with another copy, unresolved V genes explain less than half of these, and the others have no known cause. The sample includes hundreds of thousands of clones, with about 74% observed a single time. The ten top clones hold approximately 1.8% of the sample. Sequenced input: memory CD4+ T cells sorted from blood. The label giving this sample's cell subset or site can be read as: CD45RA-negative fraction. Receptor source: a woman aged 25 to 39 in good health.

The CDR3, as DNA: TGTGCCAGCAGTCACTGGGGGGGCGGTGAGACCCAGTACTTC. The encoded protein is CASSHWGGGETQYF. This sequence joins TRBV6-6 and TRBJ2-5; TRBD2 is a possible D gene (7 bases). From germline, CDR1 is MNHNY and CDR2 SVGAGI (reference sequence). CDR3 length: 14 amino acids. With 5 bases removed from V and 5 bases from J, the gap between germline ends came to 15 bases.

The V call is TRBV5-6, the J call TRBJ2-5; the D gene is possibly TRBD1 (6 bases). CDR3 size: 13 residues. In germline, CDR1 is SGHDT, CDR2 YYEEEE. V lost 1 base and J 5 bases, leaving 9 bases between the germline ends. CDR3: CASSLRQAETQYF. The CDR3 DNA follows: TGTGCCAGCAGCTTGAGACAGGCCGAGACCCAGTACTTC.

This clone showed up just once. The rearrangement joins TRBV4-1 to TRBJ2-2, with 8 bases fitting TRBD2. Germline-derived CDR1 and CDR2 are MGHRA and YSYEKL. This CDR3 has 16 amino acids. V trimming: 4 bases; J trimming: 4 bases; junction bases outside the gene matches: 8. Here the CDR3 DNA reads TGCGCCAGCAGCCGTTCTGAACGGGAGGGCACCGGGGAGCTGTTTTTT. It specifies CASSRSEREGTGELFF.